This T cell receptor (beta chain) was found in a study of control samples from healthy donors and cancer patients. Method: immunoSEQ multiplex PCR; TCRdb's copy keeps in-frame clones and lacks some. Here the sample spans approximately 120,000 clones, roughly 86% being singletons. Between the trimmed V and J ends, which lost 0 bases and 0 bases, there was a span of 9 bases. The CDR3 consists of 16 residues. Looked up from germline, CDR1 is SGHDT and CDR2 is YYEEEE. The receptor was derived from a man aged 55 to 70 in good health. J is TRBJ1-4 and V is TRBV5-6; the D is unclear. The sequenced material came from blood. DNA of the CDR3: TGTGCCAGCAGCTTGGGAGAGCTGGCAACTAATGAAAAACTGTTTTTT. Translation: CASSLGELATNEKLFF. Using reference TRBV5-6 and TRBJ1-4 for the parts outside the CDR3, the full variable domain is DAGVTQSPTHLIKTRGQQVTLRCSPKSGHDTVSWYQQALGQGPQFIFQYYEEEERQRGNFPDRFSGHQFPNYSSELNVNALLLGDSALYLCASSLGELATNEKLFFGSGTQLSVL.